Listed here are 27 T cell receptor beta chains from one sample, sequenced in a study of beta chain features in type 1 diabetes. As every portion of the isolated RNA was reverse transcribed, the sequencing read expressed TCRB transcripts. TCRdb's table, derived via immunoSEQ multiplex PCR, lists solely in-frame clones and lacks some. Altogether approximately 380,000 clones are present, more than 12% being singletons, with the ten largest covering roughly 0.017%. Sequenced input: naive CD4+ T cells from blood. These receptors were taken from a woman under 30 in good health.

This clone was recorded a few times. The rearrangement joins TRBV30 to TRBJ2-3; possibly TRBD2 for D (6 bases). The CDR3 is made up of 10 amino acids. The germline CDR1 and CDR2 sequences are GTSNPN and SVGIG (reference sequence). Trimming shortened V by 8 bases and J by 7 bases, and 10 bases separated the two germline ends. CDR3 protein: CALSGYTQYF. In DNA, the CDR3 is TGTGCCCTTAGCGGATATACGCAGTATTTT.

This chain links TRBV5-4 with TRBJ1-2; weak D call: TRBD1 (6 bases). V was pared by 0 bases and J by 7 bases, with 13 bases between. Germline loops: CDR1 SGHNT, CDR2 YYREEE (reference sequence). The CDR3 covers 14 residues. CDR3 region: CASSLETGAPGYTF. For the CDR3, the DNA is TGTGCCAGCAGCTTGGAGACAGGAGCACCTGGCTACACCTTC.

This CDR3 is CASRQSFYEQYF. The CDR3 region has the DNA TGTGCCAGCAGGCAGTCTTTCTACGAGCAGTACTTC. This chain links TRBV28 with TRBJ2-7; D ambiguous. The germline V gene encodes CDR1 MDHEN and CDR2 SYDVKM. With 6 bases removed from V and 3 bases from J, the gap between germline ends came to 9 bases. The CDR3 has 12 amino acids. Combining the CDR3 with reference TRBV28 and TRBJ2-7 gives the whole variable domain DVKVTQSSRYLVKRTGEKVFLECVQDMDHENMFWYRQDPGLGLRLIYFSYDVKMKEKGDIPEGYSVSREKKERFSLILESASTNQTSMYLCASRQSFYEQYFGPGTRLTVT.

Only a few counts were recorded for this clone. V and J are TRBV5-1 and TRBJ2-7; tentatively, D is TRBD1 (6 bases). Germline V gene sequence: CDR1 SGHRS, CDR2 YFSETQ. Trimming pared 0 bases from V and 3 bases from J, leaving 13 bases between. The CDR3 has 15 amino acids. The CDR3 here is CASSLAAGALYEQYF. CDR3 sequence (DNA): TGCGCCAGCAGCTTGGCGGCAGGGGCCCTCTACGAGCAGTACTTC.

The chain links TRBV2 to TRBJ2-7, with 8 nucleotides matching TRBD1. The trim removed 5 bases at V and 5 bases at J, leaving 11 bases unmatched. The germline V gene encodes CDR1 SNHLY and CDR2 FYNNEI. This CDR3 comprises 15 residues. The CDR3 sequence is CASSSDRGWFDEQYF. The CDR3 nucleotides are TGTGCCAGCAGTTCTGACAGGGGCTGGTTCGACGAGCAGTACTTC. The whole variable domain, remainder taken from reference TRBV2 and TRBJ2-7, is EPEVTQTPSHQVTQMGQEVILRCVPISNHLYFYWYRQILGQKVEFLVSFYNNEISEKSEIFDDQFSVERPDGSNFTLKIRSTKLEDSAMYFCASSSDRGWFDEQYFGPGTRLTVT.

This clone was counted a few times. The V call is TRBV15, the J call TRBJ2-7; D is uncertain. Germline CDR1 reads LNHNV; CDR2 reads YYDKDF (reference sequence). The CDR3 has 13 residues. The V gene lost 0 bases and the J gene lost 2 bases, with 5 bases spanning the gap. Here the CDR3 DNA reads TGTGCCACCAGCAGAGAAGCGACCTACGAGCAGTACTTC. It specifies CATSREATYEQYF.

This clone was detected a few times. The chain couples TRBV11-2 to TRBJ2-4, with D possibly being TRBD1 (6 bases). CDR1 SGHAT and CDR2 FQNNGV come from the germline V gene. Trimming pared 5 bases from V and 7 bases from J, leaving 12 bases between. This CDR3 spans 13 amino acids. This CDR3 is CASSGTNGNIQYF. CDR3 nucleotide sequence: TGTGCCAGCAGCGGGACAAATGGGAACATTCAGTACTTC.

The J gene is TRBJ2-1, the V gene TRBV5-1; D is ambiguous. Trimming left V 0 bases short and J 7 bases short, with 8 bases between. In germline, CDR1 is SGHRS, CDR2 YFSETQ. CDR3 size: 13 residues. The CDR3 loop is CASSLVSENEQFF. The DNA of the CDR3 is TGCGCCAGCAGCTTGGTCTCCGAGAATGAGCAGTTCTTC.

This chain joins TRBV10-3 and TRBJ2-7; D might be TRBD1 (6 bases). This CDR3 comprises 14 residues. The V end was cut by 5 bases, the J end by 1 base, with 12 bases between. Per germline, CDR1 ENHRY and CDR2 SYGVKD. The CDR3 DNA follows: TGTGCCATCAGTCCGGGACAAGCGTCCTACGAGCAGTACTTC. Its protein product is CAISPGQASYEQYF.

This chain joins TRBV7-9 and TRBJ1-2; D is perhaps TRBD1 (6 bases). The V and J ends lost 5 bases and 5 bases respectively, with 12 bases between them. This CDR3 is 13 amino acids long. CDR1 is SEHNR and CDR2 is FQNEAQ in the germline V gene (reference sequence). In DNA form, the CDR3 reads TGTGCCAGCAGCGGGGGCAGCAAATATGGCTACACCTTC. As protein: CASSGGSKYGYTF.

This clone was counted a few times. J is TRBJ2-1 and V is TRBV7-9; TRBD2 is a possible D gene (5 bases). Germline V gene lookup returns CDR1 SEHNR and CDR2 FQNEAQ (reference sequence). Trimming took 2 bases from V and 5 from J, leaving 10 bases between them. The CDR3 extends over 14 amino acids. CDR3 loop: CASSLKAADNEQFF. In nucleotides, the CDR3 is TGTGCCAGCAGCTTAAAAGCGGCGGACAATGAGCAGTTCTTC.

This clone was seen only a few times. The V gene is TRBV5-1, the J gene TRBJ2-2; D is uncertain. Germline assignment: CDR1 SGHRS and CDR2 YFSETQ. The length of the CDR3 is 13 residues. Deletions cut 5 bases from V and 0 bases from J, with 5 bases between. The CDR3 nucleotides are TGCGCCAGCAGAAGCGCGAACACCGGGGAGCTGTTTTTT. This gives the protein CASRSANTGELFF.

The genes are TRBV7-3 and TRBJ1-5, with a weak D call TRBD1 (5 bases). The CDR3 is 18 amino acids. With 4 bases removed from V and 0 bases from J, the gap between germline ends came to 19 bases. Looked up from germline, CDR1 is SGHTA and CDR2 is FQGTGA. This CDR3 is CASSYRFRRDNSNQPQHF. The CDR3 bases are TGTGCCAGCAGCTACAGGTTCAGGAGGGATAATAGCAATCAGCCCCAGCATTTT.

In this sample, this clone turned up a few times. This chain connects TRBV20-1 to TRBJ2-7; D not resolved. V lost 3 bases and J 2 bases, leaving 5 bases between the germline ends. Per germline, CDR1 DFQATT and CDR2 SNEGSKA (reference sequence). The CDR3 length is 11 residues. This CDR3 reads CSASSPYEQYF. The CDR3 region has the DNA TGCAGTGCTAGCTCCCCCTACGAGCAGTACTTC.

The chain joins TRBV5-4 to TRBJ2-6, with D tentatively TRBD1 (5 bases). The V gene lost 5 bases and the J gene lost 0 bases, with 12 bases spanning the gap. This CDR3 region has 16 residues. Germline-derived CDR1 and CDR2 are SGHNT and YYREEE (reference sequence). CDR3 sequence reads: CASSFEQVSGANVLTF. CDR3 DNA: TGTGCCAGCAGTTTTGAACAGGTCTCTGGGGCCAACGTCCTGACTTTC.

The chain couples TRBV10-3 to TRBJ1-1, with a tentative D call TRBD1 (5 bases). The germline V gene has CDR1 ENHRY and CDR2 SYGVKD. V was pared by 7 bases and J by 0 bases, with 15 bases between. The CDR3 runs to 15 residues. This CDR3 reads CAINDPQAMNTEAFF. DNA of the CDR3: TGTGCCATCAACGATCCACAGGCCATGAACACTGAAGCTTTCTTT.

V and J are TRBV28 and TRBJ2-7, with 7 bases lining up with TRBD1. Germline loops: CDR1 MDHEN, CDR2 SYDVKM. With V trimmed by 6 bases and J by 3 bases, 8 bases remained unmatched. The CDR3 runs to 14 residues. The CDR3 DNA reads as TGTGCCAGCAGGTGGATACAGGGGAACTACGAGCAGTACTTC. It translates to CASRWIQGNYEQYF.

The chain employs TRBV29-1 and TRBJ1-1; perhaps TRBD1 as D (5 bases). CDR1 SQVTM and CDR2 ANQGSEA come from the germline V gene. The CDR3 contains 14 residues. Trimming took off 0 bases at V and 4 bases at J, with 12 bases between the two ends. CDR3 sequence (DNA): TGCAGCGTTGAAGAGGTGATTGGGGCCACTGAAGCTTTCTTT. Translation gives CSVEEVIGATEAFF.

This clone was seen a few times. The genes are TRBV29-1 and TRBJ1-1; D call uncertain. The V gene's germline CDR1 is SQVTM and CDR2 ANQGSEA. CDR3 length: 14 residues. The V gene lost 4 bases and the J gene lost 4 bases, with 16 bases spanning the gap. The CDR3 nucleotides are TGCAGCGTTGGATTCGGTGCCCGGGGCACTGAAGCTTTCTTT. Its translation is CSVGFGARGTEAFF.

J is TRBJ2-7 and V is TRBV5-1, with TRBD1 identical over 9 bases. The ends lost 1 base at V and 3 bases at J; junction bases unmatched: 5. Germline values: CDR1 SGHRS, CDR2 YFSETQ. This CDR3 spans 15 amino acids. CDR3 nucleotide sequence: TGCGCCAGCAGCTTGATCGTGACAGGGGGCTACGAGCAGTACTTC. Amino acids: CASSLIVTGGYEQYF.

This clone has only a few counts. This rearrangement joins TRBV27 to TRBJ2-2; no clear D gene. The CDR3 is 13 residues long. Germline CDR1 reads MNHEY; CDR2 reads SMNVEV (reference sequence). V was pared by 5 bases and J by 1 base, with 5 bases between. CDR3 region: CASSPWNTGELFF. The CDR3 DNA follows: TGTGCCAGCAGTCCCTGGAACACCGGGGAGCTGTTTTTT.

V and J are TRBV19 and TRBJ1-1, with 9 bases lining up with TRBD1. The CDR3 runs 12 residues. The germline CDR1 and CDR2 sequences are LNHDA and SQIVND (reference sequence). V shed 9 bases and J 4 bases; nucleotides not matched to a gene: 3. The CDR3 DNA reads as TGTGCCAGCCGGGACAGGGCCACTGAAGCTTTCTTT. Protein product: CASRDRATEAFF.

This clone was found a few times. The rearrangement uses TRBV2 and TRBJ2-7; D uncertain. This CDR3 is 11 amino acids long. Trimming removed 3 bases at V and 12 bases at J, with 12 bases between. Germline values: CDR1 SNHLY, CDR2 FYNNEI. The CDR3 DNA reads TGTGCCAGCAGTGATTCGCAGAACCCGTACTTC. It encodes CASSDSQNPYF.

Only a few counts were recorded for this clone. The chain employs TRBV9 and TRBJ1-1, with D perhaps matching TRBD1 (6 bases). V was trimmed by 3 bases and J by 0 bases, leaving 18 bases between them. Germline V CDR1 and CDR2: SGDLS, YYNGEE. The CDR3 contains 17 residues. The CDR3 sequence is CASSAPGTSELNTEAFF. The CDR3 DNA reads TGTGCCAGCAGCGCTCCCGGGACATCGGAGCTGAACACTGAAGCTTTCTTT.

This clone has a handful of counts. The chain is built from TRBV29-1 and TRBJ1-2; D might be TRBD1 (5 bases). The V gene's germline CDR1 is SQVTM and CDR2 ANQGSEA. V lost 3 bases, J lost 5 bases, and 10 bases lay in between. The CDR3 length is 12 residues. The CDR3 loop reads CSVDKEGYGYTF. In DNA, the CDR3 is TGCAGCGTTGATAAGGAGGGGTATGGCTACACCTTC.

The chain is built from TRBV28 and TRBJ2-2; perhaps TRBD2 as D (5 bases). V was clipped by 8 bases and J by 6 bases, with 22 bases between them. The CDR3 is made up of 16 amino acids. Per germline, CDR1 MDHEN and CDR2 SYDVKM. The CDR3 region has the DNA TGTGCCAGCCGGCCTGAAGGACTCCCACGGGCCGGGGAGCTGTTTTTT. This encodes CASRPEGLPRAGELFF.

The chain uses TRBV30 and TRBJ1-5, with 7 bases fitting TRBD1. Germline CDR1 reads GTSNPN; CDR2 reads SVGIG (reference sequence). V shed 4 bases and J 0 bases; nucleotides not matched to a gene: 3. This CDR3 region has 14 residues. CDR3 amino acids: CAWKDRHSNQPQHF. The CDR3 DNA reads TGTGCCTGGAAGGACAGGCATAGCAATCAGCCCCAGCATTTT.